A few counts support the clone carrying this T cell receptor (beta chain). The antigen remains undetermined. Researchers took RNA transcripts and amplified the TCR beta CDR3 regions from them. HTBI primers were used for first-round RT-PCR of the TCR CDR3. Each CDR3 protein gets one entry after TCRdb re-called the multiplex PCR reads with MiXCR. The top ten hold about 45% of the sample, which has 560,000 or so distinct CDR3 sequences, 15% to 20% seen once. Active moderate-to-severe ophthalmopathy, Clinical Activity Score at least 3, NOSPECS at least 4, under 3 months' duration. The diagnostic basis comprised clinical symptoms, serum thyroxine and TRAb, thyroid ultrasound and orbital computed tomography. This sample was included in a study of T cells in Graves' hyperthyroidism and ophthalmopathy. The wider study: Peripheral blood samples were taken at initial diagnosis, prior to any treatment.

The CDR3 sequence is 16 residues long. The germline CDR1 and CDR2 sequences are LNHNV and YYDKDF (reference sequence). The germline V and J ends were trimmed by 4 bases and 5 bases, with 20 bases remaining between them. Study-wide points: Blood also contained most expanded thyroid clonotypes above 0.001.

Sequencing input: blood. The TCR comes from a man aged 40-49 years with Graves' ophthalmopathy. The J gene is TRBJ1-1, the V gene TRBV15; D is possibly TRBD1 (5 bases). CDR3 DNA sequence: TGTGCCACCAGCACAAGCCTCCACGGGGGAGGTACTGAAGCTTTCTTT. Its protein product is CATSTSLHGGGTEAFF.